The 8 T cell receptor beta chains listed next were all sequenced from one sample in a study of patients and donors after allogeneic stem cell transplantation. TCRdb fed the RT-PCR reads into MiXCR, producing one record per CDR3 protein. The sample lists 390,000 or so distinct CDR3 sequences, roughly 17% occurring once. The sequenced material came from blood, either unsorted or a sorted T cell fraction (not recorded which). All receptors derive from a human donor who was either an allogeneic HSCT recipient or a stem cell or donor lymphocyte infusion donor (not recorded which). It is not recorded whose cells these are; they may come from a transplant donor.

The J gene is TRBJ2-1, the V gene TRBV6-1, with D possibly TRBD2 on 5 matching bases. The CDR3 is made up of 15 amino acids. V was shortened by 6 bases and J by 7 bases, with 19 bases between the two germline ends. Germline loops: CDR1 MNHNS, CDR2 SASEGT. The CDR3 DNA reads as TGTGCCAGCAGGCAAACTAGTTTGGGATGGAATGAGCAGTTCTTC. Its protein is CASRQTSLGWNEQFF.

A few counts support this clonotype. The chain combines TRBV11-2 with TRBJ1-4, with D possibly matching TRBD1 (5 bases). Trimming removed 5 bases at V and 8 bases at J, with 15 bases between. Per germline, CDR1 SGHAT and CDR2 FQNNGV. The CDR3 is made up of 14 amino acids. DNA of the CDR3: TGTGCCAGCAGCCCGGACACCGGGAGAGAAAAACTGTTTTTT. Its translation is CASSPDTGREKLFF.

This clonotype was found a few times. The chain employs TRBV10-3 and TRBJ2-7; possible D gene TRBD2, 7 bases. The CDR3 length is 16 residues. CDR1 is ENHRY, CDR2 SYGVKD, per germline. V was clipped by 3 bases and J by 1 base, with 16 bases between them. The CDR3 DNA reads TGTGCCATCAGTGACCGAGGGCGGGGGCCGTCCTACGAGCAGTACTTC. Its translation is CAISDRGRGPSYEQYF.

J is TRBJ2-1 and V is TRBV2; 10 bases agree with TRBD2. Trimming at V came to 1 base and at J to 5 bases, leaving 5 bases not matched to a gene. Germline CDR1 and CDR2: SNHLY and FYNNEI. This CDR3 region has 16 residues. CDR3 DNA sequence: TGTGCCAGCAGTGAAGGCCTAGCGGGAGTTGACAATGAGCAGTTCTTC. Translation gives CASSEGLAGVDNEQFF.

The chain has TRBV6-2 or TRBV6-3 and TRBJ2-7; D gene ambiguous. Deletions cut 7 bases from V and 5 bases from J, with 9 bases between. Germline-derived CDR1 and CDR2 are MNHEY and SVGEGT. This CDR3 is built from 11 residues. The CDR3 region has the DNA TGTGCCAGCACCAACGGTAACGAGCAGTACTTC. It encodes CASTNGNEQYF.

This clonotype occurred a few times. The V call is TRBV6-4, the J call TRBJ2-3; perhaps D is TRBD1 or TRBD2 (5 bases each). V lost 3 bases and J lost 0, with 13 bases in between. The CDR3 contains 16 residues. Germline lookup yields CDR1 MRHNA and CDR2 SNTAGT. The CDR3 loop is CASSERGALSTDTQYF. The DNA of the CDR3 is TGTGCCAGCAGTGAACGAGGGGCCCTTAGCACAGATACGCAGTATTTT.

Details on this clonotype: Germline is not matched at one junction end, which may reflect a read error. The V call is TRBV14, the J call TRBJ1-1; D not resolved. The CDR3 has 12 residues. Germline loops: CDR1 SGHDN, CDR2 FVKESK. The CDR3 sequence is CASSPFAGEAFF. CDR3 nucleotide sequence: TGTGCTAGCAGCCCTTTCGCCGGGGAAGCTTTCTTT. The whole variable domain, remainder taken from reference TRBV14 and TRBJ1-1, is EAGVTQFPSHSVIEKGQTVTLRCDPISGHDNLYWYRRVMGKEIKFLLHFVKESKQDESGMPNNRFLAERTGGTYSTLKVQPAELEDSGVYFCASSPFAGEAFFGQGTRLTVV.

The chain recombines TRBV29-1 with TRBJ1-3; TRBD1 matches 7 bases. The V gene end was trimmed by 4 bases and the J gene end by 0 bases; junction bases not matched to a gene: 3. Germline values: CDR1 SQVTM, CDR2 ANQGSEA. The CDR3 is 14 residues long. CDR3 sequence (DNA): TGCAGCGTTGGACAGGGCAACTCTGGAAACACCATATATTTT. Translating it yields CSVGQGNSGNTIYF.